A selection of T cell receptor beta chains follows, all from one sample in a study of a mutant IDH1 vaccine in newly diagnosed glioma. Produced via immunoSEQ multiplex PCR; TCRdb's table is partial and in-frame only. The sample has about 54,000 clones; around 80% are singletons. No antigen has been assigned to these receptors. The starting material was PBMCs, obtained from a glioma patient whose treatment included an IDH1 peptide vaccine. These receptors all come from a woman younger than 30 with glioma. The CDR3 runs from the conserved cysteine through the conserved F or W. The D gene is left open where the match is weak. The size of a clone is reported for some rows only, either as once, few or many, or as a class for expanded clones.

d_call	v_call	clone_size	j_call	cdr3_aa
.	TRBV25-1	.	TRBJ2-7	CASSESGAKYEQYF
.	TRBV25-1	.	TRBJ1-6	CASSEPYNSPLHF
.	TRBV27	.	TRBJ2-7	CASSLGLGGLPTYEQYF
TRBD1	TRBV29-1	.	TRBJ2-7	CSVQGAGNEQYF
.	TRBV7-2	.	TRBJ2-3	CASSSPTTDTQYF
.	TRBV30	.	TRBJ2-2	CAWSEGGELFF
.	TRBV4-1	.	TRBJ2-7	CASSQDLGGSPYEQYF
.	TRBV5-1	.	TRBJ2-5	CASSSWGNQETQYF
TRBD1	TRBV6-5	.	TRBJ2-7	CASRRQGSEQYF
TRBD1	TRBV7-9	.	TRBJ1-1	CASSLGSGGKNTEAFF
TRBD1	TRBV9	.	TRBJ2-6	CASSHPQQGPKSSGANVLTF
.	TRBV7-9	.	TRBJ2-7	CASSSAGDPLYEQYF
TRBD1	TRBV19	.	TRBJ1-1	CASIRTGANTEAFF
.	TRBV7-2	.	TRBJ1-5	CASSPRAGTPSQPQHF
TRBD2	TRBV9	.	TRBJ2-1	CASSGGLAAADEQFF
.	TRBV27	.	TRBJ2-7	CASSLLAGSYEQYF
.	TRBV27	.	TRBJ2-3	CASKIASGVLTDTQYF
.	TRBV7-2	.	TRBJ2-7	CASSLSGTAYEQYF
.	TRBV18	.	TRBJ1-4	CASSPGGELFF
TRBD2	TRBV14	.	TRBJ2-3	CASSFRRLAGLGADTQYF
.	TRBV19	.	TRBJ1-4	CASSIGTGYDEKLFF
.	TRBV5-6	.	TRBJ1-2	CASSLGQVHYGYTF
.	TRBV19	.	TRBJ1-5	CASRGENQPQHF
TRBD1	TRBV7-9	.	TRBJ1-5	CASSYGQGAGNQPQHF
.	TRBV19	.	TRBJ2-7	CASSITGGDEQYF
.	TRBV19	.	TRBJ1-3	CASSIGRERPGNTIYF
TRBD1	TRBV5-1	.	TRBJ1-1	CASSWRTGSGTEAFF
.	TRBV9	.	TRBJ2-3	CASSVGGTSVDTQYF
TRBD2	TRBV7-9	once	TRBJ2-5	CASSVLRLAEETQYF
.	TRBV5-1	.	TRBJ1-5	CASTTGAVNQPQHF
.	TRBV19	few	TRBJ1-1	CASTKTGENTEAFF
.	TRBV9	.	TRBJ2-7	CASSEALGEQYF
.	TRBV28	once	TRBJ2-1	CASSFGQGEQFF
TRBD1	TRBV5-1	.	TRBJ1-2	CASSLDWDRGPNYGYTF
.	TRBV6-1	.	TRBJ2-5	CASSALDSQETQYF
.	TRBV19	.	TRBJ1-5	CASRDLGRSNQPQHF
TRBD2	TRBV7-9	.	TRBJ2-1	CASSRTSGNYNEQFF
.	TRBV7-2	.	TRBJ2-3	CASSLFSAGDTQYF
.	TRBV2	.	TRBJ2-3	CASSGLVFADTQYF
.	TRBV29-1	.	TRBJ2-3	CSVEGDTRLTQYF
.	TRBV5-1	few	TRBJ1-1	CASSFGPTRIEAFF
.	TRBV27	.	TRBJ2-1	CASQSRDTYNEQFF
.	TRBV7-3	.	TRBJ2-2	CASSLSGELFF
.	TRBV2	.	TRBJ1-1	CASRGTEAFF
TRBD2	TRBV6-6	once	TRBJ2-1	CASIRLAATYNEQFF
TRBD2	TRBV6-1	.	TRBJ2-5	CAISFGGVETQYF
TRBD1	TRBV7-2	.	TRBJ2-7	CASSKDRGVYEQYF
.	TRBV9	.	TRBJ2-2	CASSVASNTGELFF
.	TRBV4-1	.	TRBJ2-7	CASRPAMGSYEQYF
.	TRBV6-5	.	TRBJ2-2	CASSYSLYTGELFF
TRBD2	TRBV5-1	.	TRBJ2-7	CASSPSGSHEQYF
.	TRBV27	.	TRBJ2-3	CASTSLPLRTDTQYF
.	TRBV11-3	.	TRBJ1-1	CASSPTPFTEAFF
.	TRBV19	.	TRBJ1-1	CASSMTSTEAFF
.	TRBV6-1	once	TRBJ2-1	CASSSDEQFF
TRBD2	TRBV4-1	.	TRBJ2-7	CASSQDGGGLAYEQYF
.	TRBV6-5	.	TRBJ1-4	CASSYADGTDEKLFF
TRBD1	TRBV7-9	.	TRBJ1-2	CASSARGREGYTF